Below are 26 T cell receptor beta chains sequenced from a single sample in a study of vaccination effects on CD4 cells after COVID-19. The ViraFEST assay expanded antigen-specific CD4+ T cells with viral peptide pools before sequencing. Between days 9 and 10 of culture, CD4+ T cells were separated out. Antigens for these TCRs are unknown. Assay used: immunoSEQ multiplex PCR; TCRdb lists only in-frame clones, some missing. The top ten hold approximately 29% of the sample, which has more than 25,000 clones, 55% to 75% seen once. Specimen: CD4+ T cells from PBMCs cultured with HCoV-229E spike peptides, collected before COVID-19 vaccination. Source of these receptors: a human donor who received a COVID-19 vaccine.

V and J are TRBV4-2 and TRBJ2-2, with a tentative D call TRBD1 (5 bases). The CDR3 is 15 amino acids. Looked up from germline, CDR1 is LGHNA and CDR2 is YNFKEQ. V gave up 0 bases and J gave up 7 bases, with 12 bases separating them. In DNA form, the CDR3 reads TGTGCCAGCAGCCAAGAGGGCAGGGTGAGCGGGGAGCTGTTTTTT. The encoded protein is CASSQEGRVSGELFF.

The CDR3 nucleotides read TGTGCCACCAGTGATTTAGGAGGGTTAGATGAAAAACTGTTTTTT. This sequence encodes CATSDLGGLDEKLFF. The chain carries TRBV24-1 and TRBJ1-4; no firm D call. The CDR3 is made up of 15 amino acids. With 1 base removed from V and 6 bases from J, the gap between germline ends came to 11 bases. Germline V gives CDR1 KGHDR, CDR2 SFDVKD.

The CDR3 reads CASRSDRGPGYGYTF. CDR3 coding DNA: TGTGCCAGCAGGTCGGACAGGGGGCCAGGCTATGGCTACACCTTC. The chain recombines TRBV5-4 with TRBJ1-2; 11 positions match TRBD1. The CDR3 has 15 amino acids. Germline V gene lookup returns CDR1 SGHNT and CDR2 YYREEE (reference sequence). V shed 5 bases, J shed 4 bases, and the junction held 7 bases outside the gene matches.

This clone was seen a few times. The rearrangement links TRBV18 to TRBJ1-5; D remains ambiguous. Germline lookup yields CDR1 KGHSH and CDR2 LQKENI. V dropped 2 bases and J dropped 4 bases, with 12 bases sitting between them. This CDR3 region has 15 residues. The CDR3 nucleotides read TGTGCCAGCTCACCAGCGGGAGGTGCTAATCAGCCCCAGCATTTT. This codes for CASSPAGGANQPQHF.

This clone was counted between two and nine times. CDR3 DNA sequence: TGTGCCAGCAGCTGGCTAGCGGGAGGGTCGGGAACCGGGGAGCTGTTTTTT. Amino acid sequence: CASSWLAGGSGTGELFF. The chain combines TRBV5-6 with TRBJ2-2; 12 bases agree with TRBD2. The germline V gene has CDR1 SGHDT and CDR2 YYEEEE. This CDR3 is 17 amino acids long. V shed 3 bases and J 5 bases; nucleotides not matched to a gene: 8.

This clone showed up just a few times. The CDR3 nucleotides read TGTGCCAGTAGTATAGGCGGGAGGGATCTGGCTGAAGCTTTCTTT. Translated, it gives CASSIGGRDLAEAFF. This rearrangement joins TRBV19 to TRBJ1-1; no firm D call. Trimming pared 1 base from V and 6 bases from J, leaving 15 bases between. The CDR3 runs 15 residues. CDR1 is LNHDA and CDR2 is SQIVND in the germline V gene (reference sequence). The full variable domain, with the rest looked up from reference TRBV19 and TRBJ1-1, is DGGITQSPKYLFRKEGQNVTLSCEQNLNHDAMYWYRQDPGQGLRLIYYSQIVNDFQKGDIAEGYSVSREKKESFPLTVTSAQKNPTAFYLCASSIGGRDLAEAFFGQGTRLTVV.

This chain uses TRBV3-1 (or the pseudogene TRBV3-2) with TRBJ2-1; a weak D match, TRBD2 (5 bases). V gave up 1 base and J gave up 6 bases, with 22 bases separating them. The CDR3 sequence is 18 residues long. Germline lookup yields CDR1 LGHDT and CDR2 YNNKEL (reference sequence). The CDR3 DNA reads TGTGCCAGCAGCCAAGCCCGGAGAGGGTGGACGTACAGCAATGAGCAGTTCTTC. Its protein product is CASSQARRGWTYSNEQFF.

CDR3 in DNA: TGTGCCAGCAGGGTCTACAATGAGCAGTTCTTC. Amino acid sequence: CASRVYNEQFF. This sequence joins TRBV25-1 and TRBJ2-1; D not certain. The CDR3 is made up of 11 amino acids. Germline lookup yields CDR1 MGHDK and CDR2 SYGVNS. V shed 6 bases and J shed 3 bases, with 3 bases lying between them.

This CDR3 reads CASSIAANYGYTF. CDR3 nucleotide sequence: TGTGCCAGTAGTATAGCTGCTAACTATGGCTACACCTTC. V usage is TRBV19 and J usage is TRBJ1-2; D unclear. CDR1 and CDR2 from the germline V gene are LNHDA and SQIVND (reference sequence). Deletions cut 1 base from V and 0 bases from J, with 3 bases between. CDR3 length: 13 residues.

This sequence joins TRBV6-1 and TRBJ1-5, with TRBD1 as a possible D gene (6 bases). The V gene's germline CDR1 is MNHNS and CDR2 SASEGT. V was shortened by 0 bases and J by 4 bases, with 16 bases between the two germline ends. The CDR3 contains 17 residues. Written as DNA, the CDR3 is TGTGCCAGCAGTGAAGCGCCTTGGGGGCTGGGAAATCAGCCCCAGCATTTT. Its translation is CASSEAPWGLGNQPQHF.

This clone rates as medium-sized. V is TRBV6-5 and J is TRBJ1-2; D remains ambiguous. The V end lost 7 bases, the J end lost 2 bases, and 17 bases lay between the germline ends. Per germline, CDR1 MNHEY and CDR2 SVGAGI. The CDR3 covers 15 residues. CDR3 sequence (DNA): TGTGCCAGCACAGCCCGACGGCAGCAGAACTATGGCTACACCTTC. It codes for CASTARRQQNYGYTF.

The chain couples TRBV19 to TRBJ1-2; the match to TRBD1 covers 8 bases. With V trimmed by 7 bases and J by 6 bases, 4 bases remained unmatched. Per the germline V gene, CDR1 is LNHDA and CDR2 is SQIVND (reference sequence). The CDR3 has 12 amino acids. In DNA form, the CDR3 reads TGTGCCAGTACCCAGGACAGGGATGGCTACACCTTC. It yields the protein CASTQDRDGYTF.

The rearrangement links TRBV5-4 to TRBJ1-2, with no clear D. The length of the CDR3 is 15 residues. The germline gives CDR1 SGHNT, CDR2 YYREEE (reference sequence). With 0 bases removed from V and 5 bases from J, the gap between germline ends came to 14 bases. The DNA for the CDR3 is TGTGCCAGCAGCTTGGAGGCTGGCCGCCCGTATGGCTACACCTTC. It specifies CASSLEAGRPYGYTF.

The chain is built from TRBV12-3 or TRBV12-4 and TRBJ1-1; 8 bases are shared with TRBD1. The CDR3 loop spans 13 amino acids. V was pared by 6 bases and J by 2 bases, with 2 bases of the junction left unmatched. The CDR3 bases are TGTGCCAGCAGCAGGGGGCGAAACACTGAAGCTTTCTTT. This codes for CASSRGRNTEAFF.

J is TRBJ1-1 and V is TRBV3-1 (or the pseudogene TRBV3-2); D is unclear. This CDR3 spans 13 amino acids. From germline, CDR1 is LGHDT and CDR2 YNNKEL (reference sequence). The ends were cut back, 3 bases at V and 4 bases at J, with 9 bases in the middle. CDR3 nucleotides: TGTGCCAGCAGCCAGTACTCAGTCACTGAAGCTTTCTTT. This codes for CASSQYSVTEAFF.

The chain recombines TRBV6-4 with TRBJ2-1; 13 nucleotides match TRBD2. V was clipped by 6 bases and J by 5 bases; unmatched bases: 4. Germline V CDR1 and CDR2: MRHNA, SNTAGT. This CDR3 comprises 15 residues. This CDR3 is CASSPGLAGDNEQFF. The CDR3 nucleotides are TGTGCCAGCAGCCCCGGACTAGCGGGAGACAATGAGCAGTTCTTC.

V is TRBV5-6 and J is TRBJ1-1; D is unclear. Germline-derived CDR1 and CDR2 are SGHDT and YYEEEE. The CDR3 is made up of 13 amino acids. V lost 0 bases, J lost 3 bases, and 6 bases lay in between. CDR3 coding DNA: TGTGCCAGCAGCTTGGGAGCGGACACTGAAGCTTTCTTT. Amino acid sequence: CASSLGADTEAFF.

The chain couples TRBV10-2 to TRBJ2-5; 13 bases map to TRBD2. The CDR3 consists of 16 residues. The V gene end was trimmed by 7 bases and the J gene end by 5 bases; junction bases not matched to a gene: 10. Germline assignment: CDR1 WSHSY and CDR2 SAAADI. CDR3 sequence reads: CASTVRLAGGGETQYF. CDR3 bases: TGCGCCAGCACGGTCCGACTAGCGGGGGGCGGGGAGACCCAGTACTTC.

This clone was picked up a small number of times. The chain carries TRBV19 and TRBJ1-1; perhaps TRBD1 as D (5 bases). With 6 bases removed from V and 1 base from J, the gap between germline ends came to 15 bases. The CDR3 runs to 15 residues. From germline, CDR1 is LNHDA and CDR2 SQIVND (reference sequence). CDR3 loop: CASSPPGRGNTEAFF. The CDR3 DNA follows: TGTGCCAGTAGCCCGCCGGGACGCGGGAACACTGAAGCTTTCTTT.

The chain has TRBV5-6 and TRBJ2-3, with 7 positions matching TRBD2. Trimming took 4 bases from V and 10 from J; bases not matched to a gene: 6. Germline CDR1 is SGHDT and CDR2 is YYEEEE. The CDR3 loop spans 12 amino acids. The CDR3 spells CASSPGREAQYF. CDR3 DNA: TGTGCCAGCAGCCCGGGGAGGGAGGCGCAGTATTTT.

CDR3 nucleotides: TGTGCCAGCAGCCATAGCGGGGCTAGCGAGCAGTACTTC. This sequence encodes CASSHSGASEQYF. The rearrangement links TRBV7-8 to TRBJ2-7; TRBD2 matches at 8 bases. The CDR3 runs 13 residues. Germline CDR1 SGHVS, CDR2 FQNEAQ. With V trimmed by 5 bases and J by 6 bases, 6 bases remained unmatched.

This sequence joins TRBV5-1 and TRBJ1-2; D gene uncertain. CDR1 is SGHRS, CDR2 YFSETQ, per germline. The ends were cut back, 0 bases at V and 2 bases at J, with 5 bases in the middle. The CDR3 is 13 amino acids. The CDR3 is CASSLDPNYGYTF. The CDR3, as DNA: TGCGCCAGCAGCTTGGACCCAAACTATGGCTACACCTTC.

This chain connects TRBV4-1 to TRBJ1-5; D perhaps matches TRBD1 (5 bases). CDR1 and CDR2 (germline): MGHRA, YSYEKL. The CDR3 consists of 16 residues. V was trimmed by 0 bases and J by 6 bases, leaving 15 bases between them. The DNA of the CDR3 is TGCGCCAGCAGCCAAGACGAGGGACCCCGGGGTCAGCCCCAGCATTTT. Protein product: CASSQDEGPRGQPQHF.

The table lists this clone with a few counts. The chain's CDR3 is CASSKTGDYAYNEQFF. The CDR3 DNA follows: TGTGCCAGCAGCAAGACAGGGGATTATGCCTACAATGAGCAGTTCTTC. The chain links TRBV5-4 to TRBJ2-1; 8 bases are a match to TRBD1. CDR3 length equals 16 residues. Per germline, CDR1 SGHNT and CDR2 YYREEE (reference sequence). V was pared by 4 bases and J by 2 bases, with 8 bases of the junction left unmatched.

The V call is TRBV4-1, the J call TRBJ2-1; 8 nucleotides match TRBD2. The ends lost 4 bases at V and 8 bases at J; junction bases unmatched: 13. This CDR3 has 16 residues. Per the germline V gene, CDR1 is MGHRA and CDR2 is YSYEKL. As DNA, the CDR3 is TGCGCCAGCAGCCCTTTGCCGGGACTAGTGGTAGATGAGCAGTTCTTC. Translated, it gives CASSPLPGLVVDEQFF.

The chain recombines TRBV6-5 with TRBJ2-7; D remains unclear. V dropped 2 bases and J dropped 0 bases, with 5 bases sitting between them. Per germline, CDR1 MNHEY and CDR2 SVGAGI. The CDR3 loop spans 13 amino acids. As DNA, the CDR3 is TGTGCCAGCAGTTACGCAGCCTCCTACGAGCAGTACTTC. Translation gives CASSYAASYEQYF.